One and the same sample provided the 24 T cell receptor beta chains below, sequenced in a study of tumor-infiltrating lymphocytes in primary liver carcinoma (dated by TCRdb to about 2017). Blood RNA was extracted from unsorted whole blood using TRIzol reagent, and germline DNA was obtained with the DNeasy Blood & Tissue kit. The data were produced on an Illumina HiSeq 2500. Starting from roughly 500 ng total RNA, TCRbeta-specific cDNA was produced by reverse transcription with a constant-region primer and ProtoScript II reverse transcriptase. TCRbeta libraries were built with three nested multiplex PCR rounds, a slightly modified ARM-PCR procedure. Each of the first two PCR rounds ran for around 11 cycles using multiplex TRBV1-TRBV30 forward primers together with a Cbeta reverse primer. TCRdb reanalyzed the raw reads on its own, using fastp at Q25 for trimming and MiXCR for clone calling, and kept in-frame beta chains. Each entry merges the rows of one CDR3 protein and shows their most common DNA and genes. Within this sample are fewer than 350,000 distinct CDR3 sequences, with around three fifths of them counted one time only. In total, the top ten clones hold about 9.4% of the sample.

Sequencing was carried out using peripheral blood. Every receptor here comes from a man aged 40-49 years with primary liver carcinoma and hepatitis B virus infection.

This clonotype was detected ten times or more. The chain uses TRBV6-1 and TRBJ1-2, with D uncertain. Trimming removed 6 bases at V and 3 bases at J, with 11 bases between. The germline gives CDR1 MNHNS, CDR2 SASEGT. The length of the CDR3 is 13 residues. The CDR3 nucleotides are TGTGCCAGCAGCTACGACGGGGACTATGGCTACACCTTC. Translating it yields CASSYDGDYGYTF.

A note on this clonotype: One end of the junction is discordant with germline, which a read error may explain. This chain links TRBV11-1 with TRBJ2-1, with D perhaps matching TRBD2 (5 bases). The CDR3 consists of 13 residues. Germline assignment: CDR1 SGHAT and CDR2 FQDESV (reference sequence). The CDR3: CASGPERENAQFF. The CDR3 DNA reads TGTGCCAGCGGGCCGGAGAGGGAGAATGCGCAGTTCTTC.

Regarding this clonotype: A much larger clone differs by one base, so this may be a read error. This chain uses TRBV4-3 with TRBJ2-3; D is ambiguous. This CDR3 is built from 14 residues. The germline V gene encodes CDR1 LGHNA and CDR2 YSLEER. The CDR3 sequence: CANSQGVYTDTQYF. The CDR3 DNA sequence: TGCGCCAACAGCCAAGGCGTCTACACAGATACGCAGTATTTT.

To note about this clonotype: One end of the junction does not line up with germline, which may come from a read error. The gene calls are TRBV6-6 and TRBJ2-5; 8 positions agree with TRBD2. The germline V gene has CDR1 MNHNY and CDR2 SVGAGI (reference sequence). This CDR3 has 14 residues. The CDR3 bases are TGTGCCAGCAGTTACGGGACTAGGATGGAGACCCACTACTTC. This sequence encodes CASSYGTRMETHYF.

Many counts were recorded for this clonotype. The chain has TRBV29-1 and TRBJ2-5, with 9 bases that match TRBD1. Trimming took 5 bases from V and 1 from J; bases not matched to a gene: 5. The CDR3 runs 14 residues. CDR1 and CDR2 from the germline V gene are SQVTM and ANQGSEA. This CDR3 is CSVRDRVTQETQYF. CDR3 sequence (DNA): TGCAGCGTTAGGGACAGGGTTACCCAAGAGACCCAGTACTTC.

A remark on this clonotype: The germline gene is not matched at one end of the junction; a read error may be the cause. The V gene is TRBV6-5, the J gene TRBJ2-1, with D possibly being TRBD2 (6 bases). This CDR3 region has 12 residues. Germline V CDR1 and CDR2: MNHEY, SVGAGI. The CDR3 reads CANSDSGSEQFF. As DNA, the CDR3 is TGTGCCAACAGTGATAGCGGCAGCGAGCAGTTCTTC.

Regarding this clonotype: Given the absence of the conserved phenylalanine or tryptophan at the CDR3 end, a read error is likely. The chain recombines TRBV11-3 with TRBJ2-5, with 10 positions matching TRBD1. The CDR3 length is 15 residues. Germline CDR1 is SGHNT and CDR2 is YENEEA. DNA for the CDR3: TGTGCAAGCAGCCTCGGGACAGGGGAAAGAGAGACCCAGTACATC. Its translation is CASSLGTGERETQYI.

The chain links TRBV6-5 to TRBJ2-6, with 9 bases matching TRBD1. The CDR3 loop spans 19 amino acids. The germline V gene has CDR1 MNHEY and CDR2 SVGAGI. V dropped 7 bases and J dropped 0; count of bases not matched to a gene: 13. CDR3 protein: CASKASGGQGGSGANVLTF. The CDR3 nucleotides read TGTGCCAGCAAGGCCTCAGGGGGACAGGGAGGCTCTGGGGCCAACGTCCTGACTTTC.

In regard to this clonotype: At one end the junction does not follow the germline gene, possibly because of a read error. The gene calls are TRBV4-1 and TRBJ1-4; D may be TRBD1 (5 bases). The CDR3 extends over 16 amino acids. The germline V gene has CDR1 MGHRA and CDR2 YSYEKL. CDR3 sequence: CVSSHRGEATNEKLFF. In DNA, the CDR3 is TGCGTCAGCAGCCACCGAGGGGAGGCAACTAATGAAAAACTGTTTTTT.

A note on this clonotype: A much larger clonotype is one base distant, so this may be a read error. The rearrangement links TRBV4-1 to TRBJ2-7; D not certain. V gave up 1 base and J gave up 8 bases, with 12 bases separating them. The CDR3 is made up of 13 amino acids. Germline V gene data show CDR1 as MGHRA and CDR2 as YSYEKL. In DNA form, the CDR3 reads TGCGCCAGCAGCCAAGGACCGGTCGACAAGCAGTACTTC. The encoded protein is CASSQGPVDKQYF.

The chain carries TRBV5-5 and TRBJ2-5; D gene uncertain. The germline V gene has CDR1 SGHKS and CDR2 YYEKEE (reference sequence). This CDR3 has 13 residues. Trimming took 1 base from V and 4 from J, leaving 8 bases between them. This CDR3 is CASSLHRIETQYF. CDR3 bases: TGTGCCAGCAGCTTGCACCGCATAGAGACCCAGTACTTC.

About this clonotype: A much larger clone differs from this one at a single base, so this may be a read error. The rearrangement uses TRBV4-3 and TRBJ2-3; D ambiguous. Trimming pared 1 base from V and 0 bases from J, leaving 8 bases between. Germline-derived CDR1 and CDR2 are LGHNA and YSLEER. There are 15 residues in the CDR3. CDR3 sequence (DNA): TGCGCCAGCAGCCAAGCGGTGGTGAGCACAGATACGCAGTATTTT. Protein product: CASSQAVVSTDTQYF.

About this clonotype itself: The junction departs from germline at one end; a sequencing error may be responsible. This chain connects TRBV11-3 to TRBJ2-1; D might be TRBD1 (6 bases). The germline V gene encodes CDR1 SGHNT and CDR2 YENEEA. The CDR3 runs to 14 residues. CDR3 sequence: CASSLFVRDNGQFF. CDR3 sequence (DNA): TGTGCCAGCAGCCTCTTCGTAAGGGACAATGGGCAGTTCTTC.

About this clonotype: Since no conserved phenylalanine or tryptophan closes the CDR3, a read error is the likely cause. Here the CDR3 DNA reads TGTGCCAGCAGCTTGTCAGCGGACGCGTTTGGAGCCAACGTCCTGACTTTA. This encodes CASSLSADAFGANVLTL. This chain uses TRBV11-2 with TRBJ2-6; D is possibly TRBD2 (5 bases). Germline V gives CDR1 SGHAT, CDR2 FQNNGV. The CDR3 totals 17 residues. V was trimmed by 3 bases and J by 7 bases, leaving 19 bases between them.

Comments on this clonotype: Sequence at one end of the junction differs from germline and may be a read error. The V gene is TRBV11-3, the J gene TRBJ2-7; D is possibly TRBD1 (5 bases). CDR3 length: 13 amino acids. Germline CDR1 SGHNT, CDR2 YENEEA. CDR3 sequence (DNA): TGTGCCAGTAGCTCAGACAGTGGTAGCGAGCAGTACTTC. This encodes CASSSDSGSEQYF. Using reference TRBV11-3 and TRBJ2-7 for the parts outside the CDR3, the full variable domain is EAGVVQSPRYKIIEKKQPVAFWCNPISGHNTLYWYLQNLGQGPELLIRYENEEAVDDSQLPKDRFSAERLKGVDSTLKIQPAELGDSAVYLCASSSDSGSEQYFGPGTRLTVT.

The table lists this clonotype with a count of one. Likely a read error: the CDR3 ends without its conserved phenylalanine or tryptophan. The DNA of the CDR3 is TGTGCCAGCAGCCTCTCTCAGTGGGCTGGAAATGAGCAGTTCCTC. Its translation: CASSLSQWAGNEQFL. The chain recombines TRBV11-2 with TRBJ2-1, with unresolved D. Germline CDR1 SGHAT, CDR2 FQNNGV. The CDR3 runs 15 residues. Deletions cut 5 bases from V and 7 bases from J, with 18 bases between.

The sample holds many counts of this clonotype. The rearrangement joins TRBV4-3 to TRBJ2-5; 11 bases map to TRBD2. The V and J ends lost 4 bases and 5 bases, in that order; junction bases with no gene match: 6. The germline V gene encodes CDR1 LGHNA and CDR2 YSLEER. The CDR3 is 15 residues long. CDR3 amino acids: CASSPRLAGGETQYF. The CDR3 region has the DNA TGCGCCAGCAGCCCCCGGTTAGCGGGAGGGGAGACCCAGTACTTC.

CDR3 region: CASIPYGGGKQDTQYF. The CDR3 nucleotides read TGCGCCAGCATCCCCTACGGGGGAGGGAAGCAAGATACGCAGTATTTT. This chain links TRBV4-3 with TRBJ2-3; 7 bases are a match to TRBD2. Germline V lookup: CDR1 LGHNA, CDR2 YSLEER. The CDR3 extends over 16 amino acids. J gave up 5 bases and V 7 bases, and 15 bases lay outside the gene matches.

About this clonotype: At one end the junction does not follow the germline gene, possibly because of a read error. The chain is built from TRBV5-5 and TRBJ2-1, with D maybe TRBD2 (6 bases). Germline loops: CDR1 SGHKS, CDR2 YYEKEE (reference sequence). This CDR3 is built from 16 residues. The CDR3 DNA sequence: TGTGTCAGCAGCTTCCCCCAGCGGGTTTCCTACAATGAGCAGTTCTTC. This gives the protein CVSSFPQRVSYNEQFF.

On this clonotype: This may come from a read error, since a much larger clone is one base off. This sequence joins TRBV29-1 and TRBJ2-6; D is undetermined. Germline V gene sequence: CDR1 SQVTM, CDR2 ANQGSEA. CDR3 length: 17 amino acids. The DNA for the CDR3 is TGCAGCGTTAAAGACACCTCGCAGAATACTGGGGCCAACGTCCTGACTTTC. Translated: CSVKDTSQNTGANVLTF.

The chain recombines TRBV4-3 with TRBJ2-1, with a possible D match to TRBD2 (6 bases). Per germline, CDR1 LGHNA and CDR2 YSLEER. V lost 1 base, J lost 8 bases, and 15 bases lay in between. The CDR3 has 15 residues. The CDR3 reads CASSQGRVGGDEQFF. CDR3 DNA: TGCGCCAGCAGCCAAGGTCGAGTTGGAGGGGATGAGCAGTTCTTC.

As to this clonotype: At one end, the junction sequence differs from germline, possibly due to a read error. V is TRBV11-2 and J is TRBJ1-1; D call uncertain. Looked up from germline, CDR1 is SGHAT and CDR2 is FQNNGV. This CDR3 has 16 residues. CDR3 bases: TGTCCCAGCAGCCCCCGCGCGGACGGATCTAACACTGAAGCTTTCTTT. This encodes CPSSPRADGSNTEAFF. The full variable domain, in which reference TRBV11-2 and TRBJ1-1 provide the parts outside the CDR3, is EAGVAQSPRYKIIEKRQSVAFWCNPISGHATLYWYQQILGQGPKLLIQFQNNGVVDDSQLPKDRFSAERLKGVDSTLKIQPAKLEDSAVYLCPSSPRADGSNTEAFFGQGTRLTVV.

This clonotype was counted many times. The genes are TRBV5-4 and TRBJ2-1, with 13 bases fitting TRBD2. CDR3 length: 17 residues. Per the germline V gene, CDR1 is SGHNT and CDR2 is YYREEE (reference sequence). V dropped 4 bases and J dropped 3; count of bases not matched to a gene: 7. CDR3: CASSLATSGRLYNEQFF. CDR3 DNA sequence: TGTGCCAGCAGCCTCGCGACTAGCGGGAGGCTCTACAATGAGCAGTTCTTC. Looking up the rest from reference TRBV5-4 and TRBJ2-1 gives the full variable domain: ETGVTQSPTHLIKTRGQQVTLRCSSQSGHNTVSWYQQALGQGPQFIFQYYREEENGRGNFPPRFSGLQFPNYSSELNVNALELDDSALYLCASSLATSGRLYNEQFFGPGTRLTVL.

This clonotype turned up a few times. This may stem from a read error, because a much larger clone lies one nucleotide away. The chain joins TRBV29-1 to TRBJ2-3, with D unclear. This CDR3 comprises 13 residues. Germline values: CDR1 SQVTM, CDR2 ANQGSEA. The CDR3: CNVEAESTDTQYF. As DNA, the CDR3 is TGCAACGTTGAGGCAGAAAGCACAGATACGCAGTATTTT.